A single sample is the source of the 21 T cell receptor beta chains below, sequenced in a study of T cells in localized non-small cell lung cancer (TCRdb year 2020). The library came from the immunoSEQ multiplex PCR assay. TCRdb re-hosts the immuneACCESS table, in-frame sequences only. Its copies lack some clones; in the studies checked, an unresolved V gene accounts for under half of them, and the cause for the rest is not known. The sample yields over 5,500 clones; 20% to 25% were counted once. Jointly, the top ten make up 3.6% of the sample. Sample: lung tumor tissue, taken before any cancer treatment. These receptors all come from a man aged 40 to 70 with stage III squamous cell lung carcinoma.

This clone was observed a few times. This chain connects TRBV7-1 to TRBJ2-6; no firm D call. TRBV7-1 is reported as an ORF; its role is uncertain. V was pared by 4 bases and J by 1 base, with 11 bases between. This CDR3 has 16 residues. DNA for the CDR3: TGTGCCAGCAGCTTAGTATTAGGGTCTGGGGCCAACGTCCTGACTTTC. It specifies CASSLVLGSGANVLTF.

The chain uses TRBV10-2 and TRBJ1-1; 7 bases are shared with TRBD1. The CDR3 is 15 residues long. Germline values: CDR1 WSHSY, CDR2 SAAADI. V dropped 2 bases and J dropped 1; count of bases not matched to a gene: 4. For the CDR3, the DNA is TGCGCCAGCAGTGAGCCACAGGGGAGGAACACTGAAGCTTTCTTT. Translating it yields CASSEPQGRNTEAFF.

This rearrangement joins TRBV11-3 to TRBJ1-2; 7 nucleotides line up with TRBD1. The CDR3 is made up of 15 amino acids. Germline V CDR1 and CDR2: SGHNT, YENEEA. The ends lost 3 bases at V and 2 bases at J; junction bases unmatched: 6. CDR3: CASSLSGTENYGYTF. The CDR3 bases are TGTGCCAGCAGCTTGTCCGGGACAGAAAACTATGGCTACACCTTC.

CDR3 amino acids: CASSLTGGKIYEQYF. DNA of the CDR3: TGTGCCAGCAGCCTAACAGGGGGTAAGATCTACGAGCAGTACTTC. The chain links TRBV7-5 to TRBJ2-7; the DNA was not compared with TRBD1, the D call given in the table. TRBV7-5 is an annotated pseudogene. The CDR3 length is 15 residues.

This clone has just a few counts. Here the CDR3 reads CSVERLAVETQYF. The CDR3 DNA reads TGCAGCGTTGAACGGCTAGCCGTAGAGACCCAGTACTTC. The V gene is TRBV29-1, the J gene TRBJ2-5; weak D call: TRBD2 (5 bases). The CDR3 totals 13 residues. Trimming removed 2 bases at V and 4 bases at J, with 11 bases between. CDR1 and CDR2 (germline): SQVTM, ANQGSEA.

This clone ranks as medium-sized. The chain joins TRBV11-3 to TRBJ2-1; possible D gene TRBD1, 6 bases. The CDR3 spans 14 residues. The germline V gene encodes CDR1 SGHNT and CDR2 YENEEA. Trimming took 3 bases from V and 2 from J, leaving 8 bases between them. The CDR3 here is CASSFRDTYNEQFF. In nucleotides, the CDR3 is TGTGCCAGCAGCTTCCGGGACACCTACAATGAGCAGTTCTTC.

This clone is labeled medium-sized. The V gene is TRBV11-3, the J gene TRBJ1-4; TRBD1 might be the D (5 bases). V dropped 1 base and J dropped 6 bases, with 9 bases sitting between them. Germline loops: CDR1 SGHNT, CDR2 YENEEA. The length of the CDR3 is 14 residues. As DNA, the CDR3 is TGTGCCAGCAGCTTAGGGCCAGGGTATGAAAAACTGTTTTTT. Protein sequence: CASSLGPGYEKLFF.

The V call is TRBV9, the J call TRBJ2-7, with D uncertain. The CDR3 is made up of 14 amino acids. Trimming pared 0 bases from V and 2 bases from J, leaving 9 bases between. The germline CDR1 and CDR2 sequences are SGDLS and YYNGEE. CDR3 DNA: TGTGCCAGCAGCGTAGACAGTGCGACCTACGAGCAGTACTTC. This gives the protein CASSVDSATYEQYF.

The genes are TRBV5-1 and TRBJ1-4; a possible D gene is TRBD1 (6 bases). This CDR3 has 14 residues. CDR1 is SGHRS, CDR2 YFSETQ, per germline. Trimming took off 0 bases at V and 6 bases at J, with 9 bases between the two ends. The CDR3 reads CASSLDREYEKLFF. The CDR3 DNA is TGCGCCAGCAGCTTGGACAGGGAGTATGAAAAACTGTTTTTT.

This chain connects TRBV5-1 to TRBJ2-3; weak D call: TRBD1 (6 bases). The CDR3 is 15 amino acids. CDR1 is SGHRS and CDR2 is YFSETQ in the germline V gene. V was trimmed by 4 bases and J by 0 bases, leaving 12 bases between them. CDR3 DNA sequence: TGCGCCAGCAGCCACGGGACATCTAGCACAGATACGCAGTATTTT. It codes for CASSHGTSSTDTQYF.

V is TRBV19 and J is TRBJ1-1; 9 nucleotides match TRBD1. The V and J ends lost 7 bases and 8 bases, in that order; junction bases with no gene match: 14. CDR1 is LNHDA and CDR2 is SQIVND in the germline V gene (reference sequence). The CDR3 runs to 15 residues. CDR3 in DNA: TGTGCCAGTACTGGGGACAGGGTCCATTTGGAGGAAGCTTTCTTT. This codes for CASTGDRVHLEEAFF. The whole variable domain, filled in from reference TRBV19 and TRBJ1-1, reads DGGITQSPKYLFRKEGQNVTLSCEQNLNHDAMYWYRQDPGQGLRLIYYSQIVNDFQKGDIAEGYSVSREKKESFPLTVTSAQKNPTAFYLCASTGDRVHLEEAFFGQGTRLTVV.

In its sample, this clone was seen a few times. This sequence joins TRBV12-2 and TRBJ2-2. TRBV12-2 is a recognized pseudogene. The CDR3 totals 15 residues. The CDR3 DNA sequence: TGTGCCAGTTCTAAGGACCGAATGAACACCGGGGAGCTGTTTTTT. Residues: CASSKDRMNTGELFF.

This clone was found once. The chain couples TRBV19 to TRBJ1-5; unclear D gene. CDR3 size: 15 residues. The V and J ends lost 1 base and 2 bases respectively, with 9 bases between them. Germline values: CDR1 LNHDA, CDR2 SQIVND (reference sequence). CDR3 residues: CASSIGTAGNQPQHF. In DNA form, the CDR3 reads TGTGCCAGTAGTATAGGGACGGCCGGCAATCAGCCCCAGCATTTT.

This clone was seen a few times. The chain uses TRBV1 and TRBJ2-5. TRBV1 is marked as a pseudogene. This CDR3 has 13 amino acids. CDR3: CASSQGLQETQYF. For the CDR3, the DNA is TGCGCCAGCAGCCAAGGGCTACAAGAGACCCAGTACTTC.

The table lists this clone with a few counts. The J gene is TRBJ2-7, the V gene TRBV11-3; D might be TRBD1 or TRBD2, each matching 5 bases. The CDR3 has 15 amino acids. The ends were cut back, 3 bases at V and 3 bases at J, with 15 bases in the middle. Per germline, CDR1 SGHNT and CDR2 YENEEA. CDR3 sequence reads: CASSFEGRLNYEQYF. CDR3 DNA sequence: TGTGCCAGCAGCTTTGAGGGACGCCTAAACTACGAGCAGTACTTC.

V gene TRBV15 combines with J gene TRBJ2-7; 11 nucleotides agree with TRBD2. The CDR3 runs 16 residues. Unmatched junction bases numbered 7, after V lost 4 bases and J lost 2 bases. CDR1 and CDR2 from the germline V gene are LNHNV and YYDKDF (reference sequence). DNA of the CDR3: TGTGCCACCAGCACCGAAGCGACTAGCGGGACCTACGAGCAGTACTTC. It encodes CATSTEATSGTYEQYF.

The V and J genes are TRBV11-3 and TRBJ2-1, with 9 nucleotides matching TRBD2. This CDR3 region has 16 residues. V trimming: 3 bases; J trimming: 8 bases; junction bases outside the gene matches: 11. The germline CDR1 and CDR2 sequences are SGHNT and YENEEA. In DNA, the CDR3 is TGTGCCAGCAGCTTGGTACGCCTAGCGGGACTCCATGAGCAGTTCTTC. Translation gives CASSLVRLAGLHEQFF.

V usage is TRBV6-8 and J usage is TRBJ2-7, with D possibly being TRBD2 (6 bases). The CDR3 runs 12 residues. CDR1 and CDR2 (germline): MNHGY, SAAAGT. Trimming cost V 6 bases and J 6 bases, with 12 bases left between them. CDR3 DNA: TGTGCCAGCAGACCCGGGGGAGGCGAGCAGTACTTC. Its translation is CASRPGGGEQYF.

By proportion, this clone is medium-sized (0.01 to 0.1%). V is TRBV19 and J is TRBJ1-1, with no clear D. V shed 6 bases and J shed 3 bases, with 11 bases lying between them. The CDR3 extends over 13 amino acids. Germline V gene data show CDR1 as LNHDA and CDR2 as SQIVND (reference sequence). As DNA, the CDR3 is TGTGCCAGTAGCCAGGACGCTGACACTGAAGCTTTCTTT. This translates into CASSQDADTEAFF.

In this sample, this clone turned up a few times. The genes are TRBV14 and TRBJ1-2; D is possibly TRBD1 (5 bases). The germline V gene encodes CDR1 SGHDN and CDR2 FVKESK. The CDR3 runs to 15 residues. Trimming shortened V by 1 base and J by 4 bases, and 13 bases separated the two germline ends. The chain's CDR3 is CASSQVGAGPYGYTF. The CDR3 DNA sequence: TGTGCCAGCAGCCAAGTAGGCGCAGGGCCCTATGGCTACACCTTC.

This CDR3 reads CSVEKSTDTQYF. DNA for the CDR3: TGCAGCGTTGAAAAGAGCACAGATACGCAGTATTTT. The V call is TRBV29-1, the J call TRBJ2-3; D is unclear. The V end was cut by 2 bases, the J end by 0 bases, with 3 bases between. Germline V gene sequence: CDR1 SQVTM, CDR2 ANQGSEA. This CDR3 comprises 12 residues.